Listed below are T cell receptor beta chains from one sample, sequenced in a study of blood T cell repertoires in COVID-19. Produced via immunoSEQ multiplex PCR; TCRdb's table is partial and in-frame only. Of roughly 260,000 clones in the sample, 75% to 90% were seen once. The specimen sequenced was peripheral blood. The receptors were sampled from a woman aged 40 to 55 with acute or convalescent COVID-19. Each CDR3 is given with its conserved first and last residue. Fields, in order: V gene, D gene, clone size, J gene, CDR3 DNA, CDR3 protein. D genes are given only for firm matches. The listing skips clone size in some rows; elsewhere it reads once, few, many or a size class.

v_gene: TRBV24-1
d_gene: TRBD1
abundance: -
j_gene: TRBJ1-5
CDR3nt: TGTGCCACCAGTGAACAGGGGGCGGATCAGCCCCAGCATTTT
CDR3aa: CATSEQGADQPQHF

v_gene: TRBV25-1
d_gene: -
abundance: -
j_gene: TRBJ1-1
CDR3nt: TGTGCCAGCAGATCCACAGGGATGAACACTGAAGCTTTCTTT
CDR3aa: CASRSTGMNTEAFF

v_gene: TRBV11-2
d_gene: TRBD1
abundance: -
j_gene: TRBJ1-3
CDR3nt: TGTGCCAGCAGCCTTCGTTCGGGACAGAGCTCTGGAAACACCATATATTTT
CDR3aa: CASSLRSGQSSGNTIYF

v_gene: TRBV6-5
d_gene: TRBD2
abundance: -
j_gene: TRBJ2-5
CDR3nt: TGTGCCAGCAGTTACTCGAGACTAGCGGAGACCCAGTACTTC
CDR3aa: CASSYSRLAETQYF

v_gene: TRBV7-8
d_gene: TRBD1
abundance: once
j_gene: TRBJ1-2
CDR3nt: TGTGCCAGCAGCTTAACTGACAGGGGGAACTATGGCTACACCTTC
CDR3aa: CASSLTDRGNYGYTF

v_gene: TRBV6-1
d_gene: -
abundance: -
j_gene: TRBJ1-6
CDR3nt: TGTGCCAGCAGTGAAGCGGGTCCAGGGTGGAGAGGTTCACCCCTCCACTTT
CDR3aa: CASSEAGPGWRGSPLHF

v_gene: TRBV4-1
d_gene: TRBD2
abundance: once
j_gene: TRBJ2-5
CDR3nt: TGCGCCAGCAGCCAAGACCATCTAGCGGGTAAAGAGACCCAGTACTTC
CDR3aa: CASSQDHLAGKETQYF

v_gene: TRBV11-2
d_gene: TRBD1
abundance: -
j_gene: TRBJ1-2
CDR3nt: TGTGCCAGCAAAGGGACAGCAGCTAACTATGGCTACACCTTC
CDR3aa: CASKGTAANYGYTF

v_gene: TRBV11-2
d_gene: -
abundance: -
j_gene: TRBJ2-5
CDR3nt: TGTGCCAGCAGTTACCGGGGGTTCCAAGAGACCCAGTACTTC
CDR3aa: CASSYRGFQETQYF

v_gene: TRBV10-3
d_gene: -
abundance: -
j_gene: TRBJ2-5
CDR3nt: TGTGCCATCAGTGAGTCGCTAGCGACAGAGACCCAGTACTTC
CDR3aa: CAISESLATETQYF

v_gene: TRBV10-1
d_gene: -
abundance: -
j_gene: TRBJ1-1
CDR3nt: TGCGCCAGCAGTGAGGCAGCGAGGGAGGTGAAGACTGAAGCTTTCTTT
CDR3aa: CASSEAAREVKTEAFF

v_gene: TRBV9
d_gene: -
abundance: -
j_gene: TRBJ2-6
CDR3nt: TGTGCCAGCAGCGTGGGCCCTTCTGGGGCCAACGTCCTGACTTTC
CDR3aa: CASSVGPSGANVLTF

v_gene: TRBV11-3
d_gene: TRBD1
abundance: -
j_gene: TRBJ2-1
CDR3nt: TGTGCCAGCAGCTTAGATTGGGACAGGGACGATGAGCAGTTCTTC
CDR3aa: CASSLDWDRDDEQFF

v_gene: TRBV19
d_gene: TRBD1
abundance: -
j_gene: TRBJ2-3
CDR3nt: TGTGCCAGTAGGGATCCGGGACAGGGATCAGATACGCAGTATTTT
CDR3aa: CASRDPGQGSDTQYF

v_gene: TRBV10-3
d_gene: TRBD2
abundance: -
j_gene: TRBJ2-3
CDR3nt: TGTGCCGCACGGGGTAGCGGGGGGGTTGCCGAGGATACGCAGTATTTT
CDR3aa: CAARGSGGVAEDTQYF

v_gene: TRBV5-8
d_gene: -
abundance: -
j_gene: TRBJ1-6
CDR3nt: TGTGCCAGCAGCTTCAGGACAAGTAATTCACCCCTCCACTTT
CDR3aa: CASSFRTSNSPLHF

v_gene: TRBV5-1
d_gene: -
abundance: -
j_gene: TRBJ1-4
CDR3nt: TGCGCCAGCAGCTTGGCAGCCTGGCAGGGTGAAAAACTGTTTTTT
CDR3aa: CASSLAAWQGEKLFF

v_gene: TRBV18
d_gene: TRBD1
abundance: -
j_gene: TRBJ1-5
CDR3nt: TGTGCCAGCTCACCACCGCGACAGGGGGCCAATCAGCCCCAGCATTTT
CDR3aa: CASSPPRQGANQPQHF

v_gene: TRBV5-6
d_gene: -
abundance: -
j_gene: TRBJ1-2
CDR3nt: TGTGCCAGCAGCGTGGTTTTAGGGAGTACTAACTATGGCTACACCTTC
CDR3aa: CASSVVLGSTNYGYTF

v_gene: TRBV3-1/TRBV3-2
d_gene: TRBD1
abundance: -
j_gene: TRBJ2-2
CDR3nt: TGTGCCAGCAGCCAGCCGACAGGGGGGAACACCGGGGAGCTGTTTTTT
CDR3aa: CASSQPTGGNTGELFF

v_gene: TRBV30
d_gene: TRBD2
abundance: once
j_gene: TRBJ2-2
CDR3nt: TGTGCCTGGAGTGTAGGGACTAGCGGGCCTCGACGCACCGGGGAGCTGTTTTTT
CDR3aa: CAWSVGTSGPRRTGELFF

v_gene: TRBV6-4
d_gene: -
abundance: once
j_gene: TRBJ2-1
CDR3nt: TGTGCCAGCAGTGACTCGGACAACAATGAGCAGTTCTTC
CDR3aa: CASSDSDNNEQFF